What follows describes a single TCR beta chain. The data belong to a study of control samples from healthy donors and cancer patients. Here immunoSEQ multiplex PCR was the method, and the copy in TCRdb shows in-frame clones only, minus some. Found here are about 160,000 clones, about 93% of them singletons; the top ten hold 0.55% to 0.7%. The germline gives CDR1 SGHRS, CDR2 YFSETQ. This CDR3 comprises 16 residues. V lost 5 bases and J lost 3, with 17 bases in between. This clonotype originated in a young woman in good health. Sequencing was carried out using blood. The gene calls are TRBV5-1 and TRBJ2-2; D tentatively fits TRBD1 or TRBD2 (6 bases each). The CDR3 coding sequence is TGCGCCAGCAGGACGAGGAGGGCAGGGGACACCGGGGAGCTGTTTTTT. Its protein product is CASRTRRAGDTGELFF.